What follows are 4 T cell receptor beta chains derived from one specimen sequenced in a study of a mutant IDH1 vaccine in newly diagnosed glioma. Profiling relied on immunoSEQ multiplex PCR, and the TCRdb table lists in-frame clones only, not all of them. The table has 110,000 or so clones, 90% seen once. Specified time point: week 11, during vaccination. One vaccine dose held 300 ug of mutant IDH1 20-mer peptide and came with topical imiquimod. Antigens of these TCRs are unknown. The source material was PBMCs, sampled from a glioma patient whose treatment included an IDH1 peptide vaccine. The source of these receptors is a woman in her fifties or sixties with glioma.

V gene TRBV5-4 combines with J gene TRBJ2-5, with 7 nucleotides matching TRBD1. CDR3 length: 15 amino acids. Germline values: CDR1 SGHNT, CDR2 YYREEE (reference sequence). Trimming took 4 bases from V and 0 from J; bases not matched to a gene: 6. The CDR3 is CASSLTGLYQETQYF. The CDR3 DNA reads TGTGCCAGCAGCCTGACAGGGTTGTACCAAGAGACCCAGTACTTC.

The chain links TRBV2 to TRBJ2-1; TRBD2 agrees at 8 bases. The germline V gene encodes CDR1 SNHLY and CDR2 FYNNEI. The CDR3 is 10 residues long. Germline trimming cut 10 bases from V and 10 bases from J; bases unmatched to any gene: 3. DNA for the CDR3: TGTGCCATCGGGACTAGAGAGCAGTTCTTC. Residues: CAIGTREQFF. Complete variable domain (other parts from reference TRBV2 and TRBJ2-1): EPEVTQTPSHQVTQMGQEVILRCVPISNHLYFYWYRQILGQKVEFLVSFYNNEISEKSEIFDDQFSVERPDGSNFTLKIRSTKLEDSAMYFCAIGTREQFFGPGTRLTVL.

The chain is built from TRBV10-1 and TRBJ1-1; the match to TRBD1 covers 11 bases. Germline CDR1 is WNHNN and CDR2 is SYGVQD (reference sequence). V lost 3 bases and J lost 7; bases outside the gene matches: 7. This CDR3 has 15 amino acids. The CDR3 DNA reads TGCGCCAGCAGTGAAGGGACAGGGGGAGTTTTTGAAGCTTTCTTT. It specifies CASSEGTGGVFEAFF.

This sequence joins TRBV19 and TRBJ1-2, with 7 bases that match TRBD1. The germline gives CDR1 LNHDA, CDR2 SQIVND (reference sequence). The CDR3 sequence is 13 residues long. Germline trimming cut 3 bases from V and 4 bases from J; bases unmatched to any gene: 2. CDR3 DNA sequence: TGTGCCAGTAGTATGAGGGACAGCTATGGCTACACCTTC. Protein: CASSMRDSYGYTF.